These T cell receptor beta chains were read from a single sample in a study of shared clonotypes between healthy human individuals. The table came from immunoSEQ multiplex PCR; TCRdb's copy has only in-frame clones and leaves some out. The data show about 2,200,000 clones, around 93% seen once. The sequenced sample consisted of naive CD8+ T cells from PBMCs. These receptors all come from a man younger than 35 in good health. Some clones in this sample may be carry-over from other donors' samples. The CDR3 runs from the conserved cysteine through the conserved F or W. Fields, in order: CDR3 DNA, CDR3 protein, V gene, D gene, J gene, clone size. The D gene is left open where the match is weak. Clone size is shown for a subset of rows, as once, few, many or a class of expanded clone.

DNA: TGTGCCAGCAGCTTAGGGGTCCGGGACGAGCAGTACTTC
CDR3: CASSLGVRDEQYF
V: TRBV11-2
D: NA
J: TRBJ2-7
size: NA

DNA: TGTGCCAGCAGTGACAGCAATGAGCAGTTCTTC
CDR3: CASSDSNEQFF
V: TRBV6-1
D: NA
J: TRBJ2-1
size: once

DNA: TGTGCCTGGAGGAGAGGTTCTAATACTGAAGCTTTCTTT
CDR3: CAWRRGSNTEAFF
V: TRBV30
D: NA
J: TRBJ1-1
size: NA

DNA: TGCGCCAGCTACCCGAGGAAGGGTCTCGATGGCTACACCTTC
CDR3: CASYPRKGLDGYTF
V: TRBV10-2
D: NA
J: TRBJ1-2
size: NA

DNA: TGTGCCAGTAGGGTAGCGGGAGGCGAAGGAGAGACCCAGTACTTC
CDR3: CASRVAGGEGETQYF
V: TRBV19
D: TRBD2
J: TRBJ2-5
size: once

DNA: TGTGCCAGCAGCCCGTCGACAGGGGGTAGCACAGATACGCAGTATTTT
CDR3: CASSPSTGGSTDTQYF
V: TRBV7-3
D: TRBD1
J: TRBJ2-3
size: NA

DNA: TGTGCCATCAGTGATCCCTTCACCGGGACAGGGGGCTACGAGCAGTACTTC
CDR3: CAISDPFTGTGGYEQYF
V: TRBV10-3
D: TRBD1
J: TRBJ2-7
size: NA

DNA: TGTGCCAGCTCACCGCCCGGGACAGAATTCACTGAAGCTTTCTTT
CDR3: CASSPPGTEFTEAFF
V: TRBV18
D: TRBD1
J: TRBJ1-1
size: NA

DNA: TGCGCCACCCGAGGGGGACAGGGTTCCTACGAGCAGTACTTC
CDR3: CATRGGQGSYEQYF
V: TRBV5-1
D: TRBD1
J: TRBJ2-7
size: NA

DNA: TGTGCCAGCAGCCAAGGACAGGAGTGGTCTGGGGCCAACGTCCTGACTTTC
CDR3: CASSQGQEWSGANVLTF
V: TRBV4-2
D: NA
J: TRBJ2-6
size: few

DNA: TGTGCCAGCAAGAGAGACAGCGAAAATCAGCCCCAGCATTTT
CDR3: CASKRDSENQPQHF
V: TRBV28
D: NA
J: TRBJ1-5
size: few

DNA: TGCGCCAGCAGCCAAGACAGGGGGGGACCGACTGAAGCTTTCTTT
CDR3: CASSQDRGGPTEAFF
V: TRBV4-1
D: TRBD1
J: TRBJ1-1
size: NA

DNA: TGTGCCAGCAGTTACCGCTCCGGGGACCACTATGGCTACACCTTC
CDR3: CASSYRSGDHYGYTF
V: TRBV6-5
D: NA
J: TRBJ1-2
size: NA

DNA: TGTGCCAGCAGCTTACGAATAACGTACGAGCAGTACTTC
CDR3: CASSLRITYEQYF
V: TRBV5-6
D: NA
J: TRBJ2-7
size: NA

DNA: TGTGCCAGCAGTCGAACAGCGACCCTCTACGAGCAGTACTTC
CDR3: CASSRTATLYEQYF
V: TRBV27
D: NA
J: TRBJ2-7
size: NA

DNA: TGCGCCAGCAACTACCAGGACCAACGCACAGATACGCAGTATTTT
CDR3: CASNYQDQRTDTQYF
V: TRBV5-1
D: NA
J: TRBJ2-3
size: NA

DNA: TGTGCCAGCAGCGTAGCTCGTGGAGGGGCCGACTATGGCTACACCTTC
CDR3: CASSVARGGADYGYTF
V: TRBV9
D: NA
J: TRBJ1-2
size: NA

DNA: TGTGCCAGCTCACCCCCCGGGACAGGCCCTAACTACACCTTC
CDR3: CASSPPGTGPNYTF
V: TRBV18
D: TRBD1
J: TRBJ1-2
size: NA

DNA: TGTGCCAGCAGCTTGGGGACACCTCTCCTAAGGGAGCAGTACTTC
CDR3: CASSLGTPLLREQYF
V: TRBV7-9
D: NA
J: TRBJ2-7
size: once

DNA: TGTGCCAGCAGTTTCAGGCTAGCGGGACGGGAAGGGGCCCAGTACTTC
CDR3: CASSFRLAGREGAQYF
V: TRBV28
D: TRBD2
J: TRBJ2-5
size: NA

DNA: TGTGCCAGCAGCGGGAGGCTGTACAATGAGCAGTTCTTC
CDR3: CASSGRLYNEQFF
V: TRBV9
D: NA
J: TRBJ2-1
size: NA

DNA: TGTGCCAGCAGCTTAGGGTCAGAAGCTAACTATGGCTACACCTTC
CDR3: CASSLGSEANYGYTF
V: TRBV11-2
D: NA
J: TRBJ1-2
size: NA

DNA: TGCAGCGTTGAAGATCGGGGGTCGGTGGGCCACGAGCAGTACTTC
CDR3: CSVEDRGSVGHEQYF
V: TRBV29-1
D: NA
J: TRBJ2-7
size: NA

DNA: TGTGCCAGGGGTAAACCGGGACTAGCGGGGACCCAAGAGACCCAGTACTTC
CDR3: CARGKPGLAGTQETQYF
V: TRBV2
D: TRBD2
J: TRBJ2-5
size: NA

DNA: TGTGCCAGCAGTGAACGACTAGCGGGAATTATTTTCCACGAGCAGTACTTC
CDR3: CASSERLAGIIFHEQYF
V: TRBV6-1
D: TRBD2
J: TRBJ2-7
size: NA

DNA: TGCGCCAGCAGCCAGTTGTGGGCAGGGGGTGAGACCCAGTACTTC
CDR3: CASSQLWAGGETQYF
V: TRBV4-3
D: TRBD1
J: TRBJ2-5
size: NA

DNA: TGTGCCAGCAGTACTAGCGGGAGACCTAATCACGAGCAGTACTTC
CDR3: CASSTSGRPNHEQYF
V: TRBV2
D: TRBD2
J: TRBJ2-7
size: NA

DNA: TGTGCCAGCAGCTTAGAAGAGGGGAGGGCCTACGAGCAGTACTTC
CDR3: CASSLEEGRAYEQYF
V: TRBV7-9
D: TRBD2
J: TRBJ2-7
size: NA

DNA: TGTGCCAGCAGTTACTCGAGGGGGGCGATGAACACTGAAGCTTTCTTT
CDR3: CASSYSRGAMNTEAFF
V: TRBV6-5
D: NA
J: TRBJ1-1
size: once

DNA: TGTGCCAGCAGTTTACCAGGGGGGTCGGGGACTGAAGCTTTCTTT
CDR3: CASSLPGGSGTEAFF
V: TRBV27
D: TRBD1
J: TRBJ1-1
size: NA

DNA: TGTGCCACCCGGGGGGGCGAGCAGTTCTTC
CDR3: CATRGGEQFF
V: TRBV19
D: TRBD2
J: TRBJ2-1
size: NA

DNA: TGTGCCAGCAGCTCGGGGGTGGAGGCGGTTACGCAGTATTTT
CDR3: CASSSGVEAVTQYF
V: TRBV28
D: NA
J: TRBJ2-3
size: NA

DNA: TGTGCCAGCAGTTTAAACCCCCGGGGAGGGGTCTCCTACGAGCAGTACTTC
CDR3: CASSLNPRGGVSYEQYF
V: TRBV27
D: TRBD2
J: TRBJ2-7
size: NA

DNA: TGTGCCTGGATCGCAAACCCTAGCGGACCCACAGATACGCAGTATTTT
CDR3: CAWIANPSGPTDTQYF
V: TRBV30
D: TRBD2
J: TRBJ2-3
size: NA

DNA: TGTGCCAGCAGCCTCCCGACGGGCTATGAAGCTTTCTTT
CDR3: CASSLPTGYEAFF
V: TRBV7-9
D: NA
J: TRBJ1-1
size: NA

DNA: TGTGCCAGTAGAAGACTAGCGGGAGTCGGCAATGAGCAGTTCTTC
CDR3: CASRRLAGVGNEQFF
V: TRBV19
D: TRBD2
J: TRBJ2-1
size: NA

DNA: TGCGCCAGCAGCTTGGATTTCGAAAAACTGTTTTTT
CDR3: CASSLDFEKLFF
V: TRBV5-1
D: NA
J: TRBJ1-4
size: NA

DNA: TGTGCCAGCAGCTTCTCGGGACAGCAACACAATGAGCAGTTCTTC
CDR3: CASSFSGQQHNEQFF
V: TRBV11-2
D: TRBD1
J: TRBJ2-1
size: few

DNA: TGTGCTAGTGGTTTGGGTGAGGGCACTGAAGCTTTCTTT
CDR3: CASGLGEGTEAFF
V: TRBV12-5
D: NA
J: TRBJ1-1
size: NA

DNA: TGCAGCGTTCCCAGGACAGGGAGGATGAACACTGAAGCTTTCTTT
CDR3: CSVPRTGRMNTEAFF
V: TRBV29-1
D: TRBD1
J: TRBJ1-1
size: NA

DNA: TGTGCCAGTAGTATACGGGGGGCCAATGAGCAGTTCTTC
CDR3: CASSIRGANEQFF
V: TRBV19
D: NA
J: TRBJ2-1
size: NA

DNA: TGCGCCAGCAGCCCTCGGGAACTACGTGGCTACACCTTC
CDR3: CASSPRELRGYTF
V: TRBV4-1
D: NA
J: TRBJ1-2
size: few

DNA: TGTGCCAGCAGTGAATTTACAGGGTCCAAAAACATTCAGTACTTC
CDR3: CASSEFTGSKNIQYF
V: TRBV2
D: NA
J: TRBJ2-4
size: once

DNA: TGTGCCAGCAGTTGGCAAGCGGGCACAGATACGCAGTATTTT
CDR3: CASSWQAGTDTQYF
V: TRBV28
D: NA
J: TRBJ2-3
size: NA

DNA: TGTGCCAGCAGTCCTGATTGGGGGCCCAAGGCCCAAGAGACCCAGTACTTC
CDR3: CASSPDWGPKAQETQYF
V: TRBV28
D: NA
J: TRBJ2-5
size: NA

DNA: TGTGCCAGCAGCGGACTAGCGGCCCTCACAGATACGCAGTATTTT
CDR3: CASSGLAALTDTQYF
V: TRBV6-5
D: TRBD2
J: TRBJ2-3
size: NA

DNA: TGTGCCAGCATCCGGTCCAACAGAGGTAATGAAAAACTGTTTTTT
CDR3: CASIRSNRGNEKLFF
V: TRBV6-1
D: NA
J: TRBJ1-4
size: NA

DNA: TGTGCCAGCAGCGTAGTGGTTAGCTCTGGGGCCAACGTCCTGACTTTC
CDR3: CASSVVVSSGANVLTF
V: TRBV9
D: NA
J: TRBJ2-6
size: NA

DNA: TGTGCCACCAGCAGAGAAGGGAGGGTCTCCTACAATGAGCAGTTCTTC
CDR3: CATSREGRVSYNEQFF
V: TRBV15
D: TRBD2
J: TRBJ2-1
size: NA

DNA: TGTGCCAGCAGTTTTGTAGGGGAGAACGCCTATGGCTACACCTTC
CDR3: CASSFVGENAYGYTF
V: TRBV28
D: NA
J: TRBJ1-2
size: NA